The TCR beta chain under discussion was sequenced for a study of tumor-infiltrating lymphocytes in primary liver carcinoma. Study details: Patients were both men and women, whose ages ran from 30 to 69 years.

Alongside blood RNA obtained from unsorted whole blood, germline DNA was also extracted. Researchers generated TCR beta cDNA from around 0.55 ug of total RNA, relying on a constant-region primer. Sequencing libraries for TCR beta derived from three nested multiplex PCR rounds that used slightly modified ARM-PCR. TRBV1-TRBV30 forward and Cbeta reverse primers drove the first two roughly 11-cycle rounds. Using its own MiXCR run on the multiplex PCR reads, TCRdb lists one record per CDR3 protein. The data hold 300,000 to 350,000 distinct CDR3 sequences, with around three fifths observed a single time. This clonotype was detected ten times or more. Germline CDR1 SQVTM, CDR2 ANQGSEA. The CDR3 runs 14 residues. V dropped 3 bases and J dropped 1; count of bases not matched to a gene: 5.

The genes are TRBV29-1 and TRBJ1-2, with TRBD1 identical over 7 bases. The sample was peripheral blood. The receptor's source is a man aged 35 to 55 with primary liver carcinoma and hepatitis B virus infection. CDR3 region: CSVDLGQLNYGYTF. The CDR3 bases are TGCAGCGTTGACCTGGGACAGCTTAACTATGGCTACACCTTC.